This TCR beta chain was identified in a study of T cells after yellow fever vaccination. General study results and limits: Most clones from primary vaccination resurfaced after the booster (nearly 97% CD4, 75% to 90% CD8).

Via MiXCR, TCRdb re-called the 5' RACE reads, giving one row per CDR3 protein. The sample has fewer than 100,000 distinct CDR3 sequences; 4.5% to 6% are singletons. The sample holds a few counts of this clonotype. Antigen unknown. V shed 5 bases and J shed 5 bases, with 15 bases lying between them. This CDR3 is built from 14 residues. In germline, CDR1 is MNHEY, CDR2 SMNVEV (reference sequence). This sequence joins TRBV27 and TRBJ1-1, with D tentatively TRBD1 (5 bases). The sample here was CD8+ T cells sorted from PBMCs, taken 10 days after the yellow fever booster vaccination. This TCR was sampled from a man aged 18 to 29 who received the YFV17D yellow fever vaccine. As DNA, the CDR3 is TGTGCCAGCAGTCCCCGGGCCGGGGGAACTGAAGCTTTCTTT. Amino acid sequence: CASSPRAGGTEAFF.